The 9 T cell receptor beta chains listed next were all sequenced from one sample in a study of Ad26.COV2.S vaccination and SARS-CoV-2 variants. The treatment: 19 received Ad26.COV2.S at low or high dose, single or two shots; roughly five received placebo; per-sample allocation not given. Collection of the samples took place on day 63 after the first injection of vaccine or placebo. TCRdb's copy holds only in-frame clones and misses some; the assay was immunoSEQ multiplex PCR. Among approximately 480,000 clones listed, about 83% were seen once. The starting material was peripheral blood, obtained in a trial of Ad26.COV2.S vaccine versus placebo. These receptor sequences come from a person between 18 and 65 years old who received the Ad26.COV2.S COVID-19 vaccine or a placebo.

The genes are TRBV25-1 and TRBJ1-5; D remains unclear. The CDR3 runs 15 residues. V shed 6 bases and J shed 0 bases, with 12 bases lying between them. CDR1 is MGHDK and CDR2 is SYGVNS in the germline V gene. CDR3 protein: CASSRGDFSNQPQHF. The CDR3 nucleotides read TGTGCCAGCAGCCGGGGAGATTTTAGCAATCAGCCCCAGCATTTT.

The chain links TRBV12-3 or TRBV12-4 to TRBJ2-7; 9 positions match TRBD2. There are 13 residues in the CDR3. Trimming cost V 8 bases and J 0 bases; bases outside gene matches: 2. The DNA of the CDR3 is TGTGCCAGCGGAGCGGGGGGCTCCTACGAGCAGTACTTC. This translates into CASGAGGSYEQYF.

The chain recombines TRBV4-1 with TRBJ2-7, with 8 nucleotides matching TRBD1. CDR3 length: 16 amino acids. CDR1 and CDR2 from the germline V gene are MGHRA and YSYEKL. Trimming at V came to 4 bases and at J to 3 bases, leaving 11 bases not matched to a gene. CDR3 loop: CASSPSSGGLFYEQYF. The DNA for the CDR3 is TGCGCCAGCAGCCCATCGTCAGGGGGCCTGTTCTACGAGCAGTACTTC.

V gene TRBV24-1 combines with J gene TRBJ2-3; TRBD1 matches 11 bases. The V gene end was trimmed by 6 bases and the J gene end by 3 bases; junction bases not matched to a gene: 7. CDR1 and CDR2 (germline): KGHDR, SFDVKD. This CDR3 region has 16 residues. The CDR3 nucleotides are TGTGCCACCAGTACTAAGGACAGGGGGCTTACAGATACGCAGTATTTT. It translates to CATSTKDRGLTDTQYF.

In its sample, this clone was seen once. J is TRBJ1-1 and V is TRBV11-2, with 7 bases that match TRBD1. J lost 4 bases, V lost 3 bases, and 2 bases had no gene match. The CDR3 loop spans 13 amino acids. Germline loops: CDR1 SGHAT, CDR2 FQNNGV. The CDR3 is CASSLGQLTEAFF. For the CDR3, the DNA is TGTGCCAGCAGCTTGGGACAGCTCACTGAAGCTTTCTTT.

The chain recombines TRBV7-2 with TRBJ1-1; possible D gene TRBD1, 6 bases. The CDR3 has 13 amino acids. V lost 5 bases and J 11 bases, leaving 18 bases between the germline ends. In germline, CDR1 is SGHTA, CDR2 FQGNSA. For the CDR3, the DNA is TGTGCCAGCAGCCAGAACAGGGTATCGGTCGCTTTCTTT. It is translated as CASSQNRVSVAFF.

The chain has TRBV5-4 and TRBJ1-3; the D is unclear. The germline gives CDR1 SGHNT, CDR2 YYREEE (reference sequence). V dropped 1 base and J dropped 3 bases, with 2 bases sitting between them. This CDR3 contains 12 residues. The CDR3 nucleotides read TGTGCCAGCAGCTTGTATGGAAACACCATATATTTT. This encodes CASSLYGNTIYF. The complete variable domain, with remaining parts taken from reference TRBV5-4 and TRBJ1-3, reads ETGVTQSPTHLIKTRGQQVTLRCSSQSGHNTVSWYQQALGQGPQFIFQYYREEENGRGNFPPRFSGLQFPNYSSELNVNALELDDSALYLCASSLYGNTIYFGEGSWLTVV.

The rearrangement links TRBV10-2 to TRBJ1-1, with no clear D. CDR3 length equals 13 residues. V was shortened by 9 bases and J by 1 base, with 12 bases between the two germline ends. From germline, CDR1 is WSHSY and CDR2 SAAADI. The CDR3 region is CASNRMENTEAFF. The CDR3 nucleotides read TGCGCCAGTAATCGAATGGAGAACACTGAAGCTTTCTTT.

The chain carries TRBV28 and TRBJ1-2, with D possibly TRBD1 on 5 matching bases. Germline CDR1 is MDHEN and CDR2 is SYDVKM. V lost 6 bases to trimming and J lost 8 bases, with 16 bases between them. The CDR3 runs 13 residues. CDR3: CASRTRTTRGYTF. DNA of the CDR3: TGTGCCAGCAGGACCCGGACAACAAGGGGCTACACCTTC.